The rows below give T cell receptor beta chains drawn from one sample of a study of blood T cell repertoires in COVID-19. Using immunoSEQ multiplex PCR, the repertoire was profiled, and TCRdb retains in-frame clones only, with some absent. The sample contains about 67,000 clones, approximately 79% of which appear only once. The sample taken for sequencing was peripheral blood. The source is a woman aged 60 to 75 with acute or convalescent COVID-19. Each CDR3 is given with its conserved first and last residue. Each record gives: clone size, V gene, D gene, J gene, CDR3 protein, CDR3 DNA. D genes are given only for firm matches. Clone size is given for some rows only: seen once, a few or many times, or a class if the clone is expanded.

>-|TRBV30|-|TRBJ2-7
CAWSAHRGAGSIALGYEQYF
TGTGCCTGGAGTGCTCACCGGGGGGCGGGTTCAATTGCTTTGGGCTACGAGCAGTACTTC
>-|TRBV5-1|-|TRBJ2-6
CASSRDTLGIGANVLTF
TGCGCCAGCAGCCGGGACACCCTGGGTATCGGGGCCAACGTCCTGACTTTC
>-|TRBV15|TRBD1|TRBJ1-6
CATSPWDRGSYNSPLHF
TGTGCCACCAGCCCGTGGGACAGGGGATCCTATAATTCACCCCTCCACTTT
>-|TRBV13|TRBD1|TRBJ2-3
CASSTRDRGRTDTQYF
TGTGCCAGCAGCACCCGGGACAGGGGGCGAACAGATACGCAGTATTTT
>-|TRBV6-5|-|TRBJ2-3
CASTDRGGGDTQYF
TGTGCCAGTACAGACAGGGGCGGGGGAGATACGCAGTATTTT
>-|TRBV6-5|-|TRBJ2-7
CASSSPRRGAWGEQYF
TGTGCCAGCAGTTCCCCCCGGCGCGGGGCCTGGGGCGAGCAGTACTTC
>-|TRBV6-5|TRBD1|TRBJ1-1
CASRPTTGRAFF
TGTGCCAGCAGGCCAACGACAGGGCGTGCTTTCTTT
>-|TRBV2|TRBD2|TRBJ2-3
CASSASGTSTDTQYF
TGTGCCAGCAGTGCTAGCGGGACTAGCACAGATACGCAGTATTTT
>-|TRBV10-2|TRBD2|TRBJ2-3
CASSQMIELAGYTDTQYF
TGCGCCAGCAGTCAGATGATCGAGCTAGCGGGGTACACAGATACGCAGTATTTT
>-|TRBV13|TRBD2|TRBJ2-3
CASSLRTSGYTDTQYF
TGTGCCAGCAGCTTACGTACTAGCGGTTACACAGATACGCAGTATTTT
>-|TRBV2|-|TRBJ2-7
CASKGLAQPYEQYF
TGTGCCAGCAAGGGGTTAGCACAACCCTACGAGCAGTACTTC
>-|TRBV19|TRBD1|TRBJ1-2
CASSNRQGDYGYTF
TGTGCCAGTAGTAACAGACAGGGGGACTATGGCTACACCTTC
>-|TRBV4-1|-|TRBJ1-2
CASRMRDGGHTF
TGCGCCAGCAGAATGAGGGATGGTGGCCACACCTTC
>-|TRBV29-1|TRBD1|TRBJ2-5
CSVATGTGWETQYF
TGCAGCGTTGCCACCGGGACAGGGTGGGAGACCCAGTACTTC
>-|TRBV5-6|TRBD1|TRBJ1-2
CASSLPTGGAYGYTF
TGTGCCAGCAGCCTCCCGACAGGGGGCGCTTATGGCTACACCTTC
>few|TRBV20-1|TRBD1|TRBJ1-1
CSASTGVVSEAFF
TGCAGTGCTAGTACAGGGGTTGTCTCTGAAGCTTTCTTT
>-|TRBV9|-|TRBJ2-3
CASAAQSTDTQYF
TGTGCCAGCGCGGCCCAGAGCACAGATACGCAGTATTTT
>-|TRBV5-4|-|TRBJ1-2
CASSPDAGSYGYTF
TGTGCCAGCAGCCCCGACGCAGGAAGCTATGGCTACACCTTC
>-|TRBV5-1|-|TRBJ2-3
CASSLLAVHTDTQYF
TGCGCCAGCAGCTTGTTGGCGGTTCACACAGATACGCAGTATTTT
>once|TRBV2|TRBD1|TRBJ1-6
CASRSTGAKGSPLHF
TGTGCCAGCAGGTCGACAGGGGCGAAGGGTTCACCCCTCCACTTT
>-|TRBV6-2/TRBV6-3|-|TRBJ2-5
CASSNLRGGSETQYF
TGTGCCAGCAGCAACCTCAGGGGCGGGAGTGAGACCCAGTACTTC
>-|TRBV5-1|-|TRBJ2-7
CASSLAVGGDYEQYF
TGCGCCAGCAGCTTGGCCGTGGGGGGAGACTACGAGCAGTACTTC
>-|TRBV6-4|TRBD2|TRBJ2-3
CASKPLAGASTDTQYF
TGTGCCAGCAAGCCTTTAGCGGGAGCAAGCACAGATACGCAGTATTTT
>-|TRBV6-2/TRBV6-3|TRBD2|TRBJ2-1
CASSYPTSGGVDEQFF
TGTGCCAGCAGTTACCCGACTAGCGGGGGGGTCGATGAGCAGTTCTTC
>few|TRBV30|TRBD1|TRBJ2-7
CAWGDRAHEQYF
TGTGCCTGGGGGGACAGGGCCCACGAGCAGTACTTC
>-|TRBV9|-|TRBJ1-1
CASSVGIGNTEAFF
TGTGCCAGCAGCGTAGGAATCGGGAACACTGAAGCTTTCTTT
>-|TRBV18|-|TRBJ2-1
CASSPERQVNEQFF
TGTGCCAGCTCTCCCGAAAGACAGGTCAATGAGCAGTTCTTC
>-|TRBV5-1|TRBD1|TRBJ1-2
CASSSVRGPWAGTGLRGYTF
TGCGCCAGCAGCTCAGTCCGCGGCCCCTGGGCGGGGACAGGTTTGAGGGGCTACACCTTC
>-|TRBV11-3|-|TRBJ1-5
CASSLDRDQPQHF
TGTGCCAGCAGCTTAGATAGAGATCAGCCCCAGCATTTT
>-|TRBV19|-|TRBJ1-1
CASSIVAGVNTEAFF
TGTGCCAGTAGTATAGTCGCGGGGGTAAACACTGAAGCTTTCTTT
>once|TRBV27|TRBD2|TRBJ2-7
CASRAGHEQYF
TGTGCCAGCAGAGCGGGGCACGAGCAGTACTTC
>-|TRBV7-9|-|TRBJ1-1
CASSSTSGAAFF
TGTGCCAGCAGCTCGACGTCAGGGGCCGCTTTCTTT
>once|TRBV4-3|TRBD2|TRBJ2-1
CASSQSNSLGGRGQFF
TGCGCCAGCAGCCAATCTAATTCTCTGGGGGGGAGAGGGCAGTTCTTC
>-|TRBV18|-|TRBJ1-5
CASSDNSNQPQHF
TGTGCCAGCTCAGACAATAGCAATCAGCCCCAGCATTTT
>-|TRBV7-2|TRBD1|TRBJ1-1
CASSLNAQGLGAFF
TGTGCCAGCAGCTTAAACGCACAGGGGCTGGGCGCTTTCTTT
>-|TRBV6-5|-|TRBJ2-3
CASKLADTQYF
TGTGCCAGCAAACTCGCAGATACGCAGTATTTT
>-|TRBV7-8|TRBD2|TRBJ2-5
CASSRGGAGTQYF
TGTGCCAGCAGCCGCGGGGGGGCGGGGACCCAGTACTTC
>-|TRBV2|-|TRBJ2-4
CATLTEFGNIQYF
TGTGCCACCTTGACAGAGTTTGGAAACATTCAGTACTTC
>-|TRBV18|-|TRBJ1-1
CASSPYGDDNTEAFF
TGTGCCAGCTCACCATACGGGGATGATAACACTGAAGCTTTCTTT
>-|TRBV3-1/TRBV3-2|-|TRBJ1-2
CASNLRGGYGYTF
TGTGCCAGCAACCTCAGGGGCGGCTATGGCTACACCTTC
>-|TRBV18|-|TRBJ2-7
CASSPTGSSYEQYF
TGTGCCAGCTCACCAACGGGGAGCTCCTACGAGCAGTACTTC
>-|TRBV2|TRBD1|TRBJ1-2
CASSGGQIGYGYTF
TGTGCCAGCAGTGGGGGACAGATCGGCTATGGCTACACCTTC
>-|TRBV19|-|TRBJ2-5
CASSLTGSGETQYF
TGTGCCAGTAGTCTGACAGGTTCGGGGGAGACCCAGTACTTC
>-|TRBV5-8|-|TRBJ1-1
CASSLGTGKAFF
TGTGCCAGCAGCCTGGGGACCGGGAAAGCTTTCTTT
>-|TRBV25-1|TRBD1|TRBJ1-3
CASSESTGGISGNTIYF
TGTGCCAGCAGTGAATCGACAGGGGGTATCTCTGGAAACACCATATATTTT
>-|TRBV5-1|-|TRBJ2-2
CASSLGQPNTGELFF
TGCGCCAGCAGTCTTGGACAGCCGAACACCGGGGAGCTGTTTTTT
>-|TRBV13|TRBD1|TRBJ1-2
CASSLGQTGQGYTF
TGTGCCAGCAGCTTAGGCCAGACAGGGCAAGGCTACACCTTC
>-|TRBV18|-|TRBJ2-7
CASSPNSQYEQYF
TGTGCCAGCTCACCAAACAGCCAGTACGAGCAGTACTTC
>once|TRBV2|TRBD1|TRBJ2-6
CASSGDRVSSGANVLTF
TGTGCCAGCAGTGGGGACAGGGTGAGCTCTGGGGCCAACGTCCTGACTTTC
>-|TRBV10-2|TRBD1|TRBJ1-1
CASSHTGETEAFF
TGCGCCAGCAGTCATACAGGGGAAACTGAAGCTTTCTTT
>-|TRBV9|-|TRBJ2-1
CASSVGPSANEQFF
TGTGCCAGCAGCGTAGGGCCCAGCGCCAATGAGCAGTTCTTC
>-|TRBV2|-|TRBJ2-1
CASRRQENEQFF
TGTGCCAGCAGGCGACAGGAAAATGAGCAGTTCTTC
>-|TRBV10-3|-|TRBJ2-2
CAISESRGRAAANTGELFF
TGTGCCATCAGTGAGTCGAGGGGGAGGGCGGCCGCGAACACCGGGGAGCTGTTTTTT
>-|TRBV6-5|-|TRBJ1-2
CASSYGGGRFGYTF
TGTGCCAGCAGTTACGGGGGGGGACGGTTTGGCTACACCTTC
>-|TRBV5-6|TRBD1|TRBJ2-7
CASSESGTGEPEQYF
TGTGCCAGCAGCGAATCCGGGACAGGGGAACCGGAGCAGTACTTC
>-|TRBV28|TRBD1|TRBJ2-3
CASSLGTGGDPSTDTQYF
TGTGCCAGCAGTTTAGGGACAGGGGGGGACCCTAGCACAGATACGCAGTATTTT
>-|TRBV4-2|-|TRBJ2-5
CASSYGVGETQYF
TGTGCCAGCAGTTACGGGGTGGGGGAGACCCAGTACTTC
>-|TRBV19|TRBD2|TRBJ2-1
CASSPRSRASGGAYNEQFF
TGTGCCAGTAGTCCCCGCTCTCGGGCTAGCGGGGGTGCCTACAATGAGCAGTTCTTC
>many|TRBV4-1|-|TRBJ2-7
CASSQVGDISGEQYF
TGCGCCAGCAGCCAAGTTGGGGACATCTCGGGCGAGCAGTACTTC
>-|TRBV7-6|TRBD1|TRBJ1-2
CASSLGTGGSSYGYTF
TGTGCCAGCAGCTTGGGGACAGGGGGATCCTCCTATGGCTACACCTTC